Presented here are 18 T cell receptor beta chains from one specimen sequenced in a study of shared clonotypes between healthy human individuals (dated by TCRdb to between 2020 and 2021). To prepare the library, the immunoSEQ multiplex PCR assay was applied. In its TCRdb copy, this immuneACCESS table keeps in-frame sequences only and misses some clones. Where compared with another copy, unresolved V genes explain less than half of these, and the others have no known cause. The sample table holds more than 1,200,000 clones, of which about 98.5% were seen once. Clones ranked in the top ten supply about 0.34% of the sample. The specimen sequenced was naive CD4+ T cells sorted from blood. In light of the paper, this sample's cell subset or site label describes: CD45RA+ positively selected. The receptor set was obtained from a man aged 25 to 45 in good health.

The chain employs TRBV15 and TRBJ2-7, with D hard to call. Trimming removed 0 bases at V and 0 bases at J, with 21 bases between. Germline V gene data show CDR1 as LNHNV and CDR2 as YYDKDF (reference sequence). There are 19 residues in the CDR3. The DNA for the CDR3 is TGTGCCACCAGCAGAGATCTTGGGTTCAGTGGCGCAAGCTCCTACGAGCAGTACTTC. Protein: CATSRDLGFSGASSYEQYF.

V is TRBV7-9 and J is TRBJ1-5; D uncertain. Germline lookup yields CDR1 SEHNR and CDR2 FQNEAQ (reference sequence). This CDR3 is built from 13 residues. V dropped 1 base and J dropped 9 bases, with 10 bases sitting between them. CDR3 loop: CASSLVEFGPQHF. In DNA, the CDR3 is TGTGCCAGCAGCTTAGTGGAGTTTGGGCCCCAGCATTTT.

The rearrangement links TRBV6-1 to TRBJ2-1, with 12 bases aligning to TRBD2. This CDR3 spans 14 amino acids. The junction had 1 base not matched to a gene; V was cut back by 8 bases and J by 2 bases. CDR1 and CDR2 from the germline V gene are MNHNS and SASEGT. CDR3 loop: CASLAGGTYNEQFF. For the CDR3, the DNA is TGTGCCAGCCTAGCGGGAGGGACCTACAATGAGCAGTTCTTC.

Points on this clone: This CDR3 is also generated by other DNA sequences in the sample. The V gene is TRBV5-1, the J gene TRBJ2-1; D gene uncertain. CDR1 SGHRS and CDR2 YFSETQ come from the germline V gene. Deletions cut 0 bases from V and 0 bases from J, with 7 bases between. The CDR3 covers 15 residues. The CDR3 bases are TGCGCCAGCAGCTTGGAAGTGGGCTCCTACAATGAGCAGTTCTTC. Translation gives CASSLEVGSYNEQFF.

This clone was detected only once. The chain links TRBV5-1 to TRBJ2-3; a weak D match, TRBD1 (6 bases). Trimming took 2 bases from V and 2 from J, leaving 9 bases between them. The CDR3 spans 14 residues. Germline loops: CDR1 SGHRS, CDR2 YFSETQ. CDR3 in DNA: TGCGCCAGCAGCTTTAGGGGGATCACAGATACGCAGTATTTT. Amino acid sequence: CASSFRGITDTQYF.

The CDR3 spells CASSLEPGNTEAFF. The CDR3 bases are TGTGCCAGCAGCTTGGAGCCAGGGAACACTGAAGCTTTCTTT. This chain joins TRBV5-5 and TRBJ1-1; D not certain. This CDR3 is built from 14 residues. V was cut by 0 bases and J by 1 base, with 7 bases left in between. Germline V gene lookup returns CDR1 SGHKS and CDR2 YYEKEE (reference sequence). The full variable domain, in which reference TRBV5-5 and TRBJ1-1 provide the parts outside the CDR3, is DAGVTQSPTHLIKTRGQQVTLRCSPISGHKSVSWYQQVLGQGPQFIFQYYEKEERGRGNFPDRFSARQFPNYSSELNVNALLLGDSALYLCASSLEPGNTEAFFGQGTRLTVV.

The chain recombines TRBV11-2 with TRBJ2-5; 9 positions match TRBD1. The V and J ends lost 5 bases and 2 bases, in that order; junction bases with no gene match: 12. CDR3 size: 17 residues. CDR1 and CDR2 (germline): SGHAT, FQNNGV. The CDR3 DNA follows: TGTGCCAGCAGCACATTGGGACAGGGCCTCCGACAAGAGACCCAGTACTTC. This translates into CASSTLGQGLRQETQYF.

The J gene is TRBJ2-3, the V gene TRBV5-1, with 7 bases identical to TRBD2. V lost 4 bases, J lost 2 bases, and 4 bases stayed unmatched. The CDR3 has 14 amino acids. Germline V CDR1 and CDR2: SGHRS, YFSETQ. CDR3 region: CASSQGLSTDTQYF. The CDR3 nucleotides read TGCGCCAGCAGCCAGGGACTATCCACAGATACGCAGTATTTT.

The chain has TRBV6-5 and TRBJ2-3; D unresolved. The CDR3 spans 13 residues. Germline V gives CDR1 MNHEY, CDR2 SVGAGI. Trimming took 7 bases from V and 5 from J, leaving 13 bases between them. Here the CDR3 DNA reads TGTGCCAGCACCCCTACTGGAGTAGATACGCAGTATTTT. It yields the protein CASTPTGVDTQYF.

The rearrangement links TRBV28 to TRBJ2-3, with unresolved D. V lost 6 bases and J 5 bases, leaving 12 bases between the germline ends. The CDR3 is made up of 13 amino acids. Germline assignment: CDR1 MDHEN and CDR2 SYDVKM. The CDR3 is CASSTIPGDTQYF. The CDR3 DNA reads TGTGCCAGCAGCACCATTCCGGGAGATACGCAGTATTTT.

This sequence joins TRBV28 and TRBJ2-2; tentative D call: TRBD2 (6 bases). The germline V gene has CDR1 MDHEN and CDR2 SYDVKM. The CDR3 consists of 17 residues. Deletions cut 5 bases from V and 2 bases from J, with 18 bases between. This chain's CDR3 is CASSPIRDWRNTGELFF. The CDR3 DNA reads as TGTGCCAGCAGTCCGATCCGGGACTGGAGAAACACCGGGGAGCTGTTTTTT.

This clone was found a few times. The sample carries other DNA sequences with the same CDR3. V usage is TRBV5-1 and J usage is TRBJ2-5; D is tentatively TRBD1 or TRBD2 (5 bases each). Germline lookup yields CDR1 SGHRS and CDR2 YFSETQ. The CDR3 extends over 14 amino acids. With 0 bases removed from V and 1 base from J, the gap between germline ends came to 7 bases. The CDR3: CASSLAGTQETQYF. Written as DNA, the CDR3 is TGCGCCAGCAGCTTGGCCGGGACCCAAGAGACCCAGTACTTC.

The V call is TRBV25-1, the J call TRBJ2-2; 8 bases are shared with TRBD1. Germline CDR1 reads MGHDK; CDR2 reads SYGVNS. Trimming removed 0 bases from V and 7 bases from J; junction bases left unmatched: 7. This CDR3 has 16 amino acids. CDR3 amino acids: CASSEYRGPGNGELFF. DNA for the CDR3: TGTGCCAGCAGTGAATACAGGGGGCCGGGTAACGGGGAGCTGTTTTTT.

The chain employs TRBV9 and TRBJ2-5, with 12 bases aligning to TRBD2. J was trimmed by 6 bases and V by 4 bases; bases with no gene match: 10. Germline-derived CDR1 and CDR2 are SGDLS and YYNGEE. This CDR3 comprises 16 residues. The DNA for the CDR3 is TGTGCCAGCAGCCCTGCCGCGACTAGCGGGAGTCAGACCCAGTACTTC. Translated, it gives CASSPAATSGSQTQYF.

The chain uses TRBV19 and TRBJ1-5; D is uncertain. Deletions cut 7 bases from V and 0 bases from J, with 10 bases between. The CDR3 covers 14 residues. Germline loops: CDR1 LNHDA, CDR2 SQIVND (reference sequence). As DNA, the CDR3 is TGTGCCAGTACCGGGAGCAATAGCAATCAGCCCCAGCATTTT. The encoded protein is CASTGSNSNQPQHF.

The chain employs TRBV27 and TRBJ1-2; the D is unclear. Germline-derived CDR1 and CDR2 are MNHEY and SMNVEV (reference sequence). With 4 bases removed from V and 8 bases from J, the gap between germline ends came to 26 bases. The CDR3 is made up of 17 amino acids. The CDR3 sequence is CASSSIPGILITVGYTF. The CDR3, as DNA: TGTGCCAGCAGTTCAATTCCGGGAATTCTAATAACGGTGGGCTACACCTTC.

The V and J genes are TRBV27 and TRBJ1-1; D remains ambiguous. CDR1 MNHEY and CDR2 SMNVEV come from the germline V gene (reference sequence). The CDR3 contains 15 residues. The V and J ends lost 0 bases and 1 base respectively, with 9 bases between them. CDR3 sequence: CASSLSRQTNTEAFF. The CDR3, as DNA: TGTGCCAGCAGTTTATCGAGGCAGACGAACACTGAAGCTTTCTTT.

This chain joins TRBV6-6 and TRBJ1-2; D unclear. V was cut by 6 bases and J by 3 bases, with 11 bases left in between. CDR3 length: 13 residues. Germline values: CDR1 MNHNY, CDR2 SVGAGI (reference sequence). CDR3 in amino acids: CASRIGQDYGYTF. The CDR3 DNA reads TGTGCCAGCAGAATAGGCCAAGACTATGGCTACACCTTC.